The 19 T cell receptor beta chains below all came from one sample that was sequenced in a study of blood T cell repertoires in COVID-19. Data came from immunoSEQ multiplex PCR; TCRdb stores just in-frame clones and leaves some out. The top ten clones hold less than 2.5% of a sample with around 240,000 clones, roughly 88% of them seen once. Sequencing was performed on PBMCs or T cells enriched from blood (not recorded which). The receptors were sampled from a woman aged 45 to 65 who had recovered from COVID-19.

This chain connects TRBV6-4 to TRBJ1-6; no reliable D call. CDR1 and CDR2 (germline): MRHNA, SNTAGT. The V end was cut by 4 bases, the J end by 10 bases, with 14 bases between. There are 14 residues in the CDR3. CDR3 region: CASSADSEGSPLHF. The CDR3 DNA reads as TGTGCCAGCAGTGCGGACTCGGAAGGATCACCCCTCCACTTT.

This clone was found once. This same CDR3 is encoded by further DNA sequences in the sample. This rearrangement joins TRBV7-8 to TRBJ2-7; no reliable D call. V lost 5 bases and J lost 3, with 5 bases in between. The CDR3 sequence is 11 residues long. Germline V gene sequence: CDR1 SGHVS, CDR2 FQNEAQ. The CDR3 sequence: CASSPYYEQYF. As DNA, the CDR3 is TGTGCCAGCAGCCCCTACTACGAGCAGTACTTC.

About this clone: The sample has other DNA sequences that encode this CDR3 too. This chain connects TRBV27 to TRBJ1-2, with a tentative D call TRBD1 (5 bases). Germline V lookup: CDR1 MNHEY, CDR2 SMNVEV (reference sequence). V lost 2 bases, J lost 8 bases, and 12 bases lay in between. The CDR3 loop spans 13 amino acids. The CDR3 loop reads CASSLRQGGGYTF. The CDR3 region has the DNA TGTGCCAGCAGTTTAAGGCAGGGAGGAGGCTACACCTTC.

With respect to this clone: Other DNA sequences from this sample encode an identical CDR3 as well. The gene calls are TRBV28 and TRBJ2-7; 10 bases match TRBD2. V trimming: 5 bases; J trimming: 3 bases; junction bases outside the gene matches: 4. The CDR3 is 14 residues long. Germline V lookup: CDR1 MDHEN, CDR2 SYDVKM. DNA for the CDR3: TGTGCCAGCAGTCTACTAGCGGGGAGCTACGAGCAGTACTTC. This translates into CASSLLAGSYEQYF.

In this sample, this clone turned up once. The sample carries other DNA sequences with the same CDR3. The V and J genes are TRBV18 and TRBJ1-1, with TRBD1 identical over 8 bases. Germline values: CDR1 KGHSH, CDR2 LQKENI. V lost 2 bases, J lost 2 bases, and 1 base stayed unmatched. This CDR3 region has 14 residues. The CDR3 nucleotides read TGTGCCAGCTCACCAACAGGGGGAAACACTGAAGCTTTCTTT. The encoded protein is CASSPTGGNTEAFF.

This chain joins TRBV5-1 and TRBJ1-1; D possibly corresponds to TRBD1 (5 bases). Trimming removed 3 bases from V and 4 bases from J, with 13 bases in between. Germline V gene data show CDR1 as SGHRS and CDR2 as YFSETQ. The CDR3 sequence is 14 residues long. The CDR3: CASSYSTGPTEAFF. The CDR3 region has the DNA TGCGCCAGCAGCTACTCAACAGGTCCCACTGAAGCTTTCTTT.

This chain links TRBV15 with TRBJ1-2; 8 bases are a match to TRBD1. Germline loops: CDR1 LNHNV, CDR2 YYDKDF (reference sequence). CDR3 length equals 15 residues. Germline trimming cut 2 bases from V and 4 bases from J; bases unmatched to any gene: 6. CDR3 in amino acids: CATSRSRQGAYGYTF. CDR3 sequence (DNA): TGTGCCACCAGCAGATCTCGGCAGGGGGCCTATGGCTACACCTTC.

This clone came up a few times. The chain recombines TRBV18 with TRBJ1-2; unclear D gene. V dropped 0 bases and J dropped 8 bases, with 13 bases sitting between them. Germline-derived CDR1 and CDR2 are KGHSH and LQKENI. The CDR3 is 14 residues long. The CDR3 bases are TGTGCCAGCTCACCACCGGTGTCCGACTGGGGCTACACCTTC. Translated: CASSPPVSDWGYTF.

V and J are TRBV7-3 and TRBJ2-3; 7 bases agree with TRBD1. The CDR3 spans 16 residues. J gave up 5 bases and V 0 bases, and 8 bases lay outside the gene matches. Germline loops: CDR1 SGHTA, CDR2 FQGTGA. The CDR3 spells CASSLTGRGKRDTQYF. As DNA, the CDR3 is TGTGCCAGCAGCTTAACCGGCAGGGGGAAAAGAGATACGCAGTATTTT.

J is TRBJ2-1 and V is TRBV18; TRBD1 is a possible D gene (6 bases). CDR3 length: 13 residues. Trimming removed 6 bases from V and 8 bases from J, with 14 bases in between. Germline values: CDR1 KGHSH, CDR2 LQKENI. The CDR3 protein is CASSSTGFDEQFF. Written as DNA, the CDR3 is TGTGCCAGCTCGTCTACAGGGTTCGATGAGCAGTTCTTC.

V usage is TRBV28 and J usage is TRBJ1-5; 7 bases line up with TRBD1. Germline CDR1 MDHEN, CDR2 SYDVKM. The CDR3 sequence is 15 residues long. J gave up 2 bases and V 6 bases, and 7 bases lay outside the gene matches. The CDR3: CASRAQGQGNQPQHF. Written as DNA, the CDR3 is TGTGCCAGCAGGGCACAGGGGCAAGGCAATCAGCCCCAGCATTTT. Full variable domain (remainder filled in from reference TRBV28 and TRBJ1-5): DVKVTQSSRYLVKRTGEKVFLECVQDMDHENMFWYRQDPGLGLRLIYFSYDVKMKEKGDIPEGYSVSREKKERFSLILESASTNQTSMYLCASRAQGQGNQPQHFGDGTRLSIL.

This chain uses TRBV28 with TRBJ1-1, with D possibly TRBD1 on 5 matching bases. V was trimmed by 3 bases and J by 4 bases, leaving 18 bases between them. Germline assignment: CDR1 MDHEN and CDR2 SYDVKM. This CDR3 is built from 16 residues. The DNA of the CDR3 is TGTGCCAGCAGTTTGATACCTACCGGGGGGGGCACTGAAGCTTTCTTT. It encodes CASSLIPTGGGTEAFF.

The V gene is TRBV25-1, the J gene TRBJ2-7; TRBD2 matches at 12 bases. CDR1 is MGHDK, CDR2 SYGVNS, per germline. CDR3 length equals 16 residues. Trimming removed 5 bases from V and 5 bases from J; junction bases left unmatched: 10. CDR3 amino acids: CASSPLTSGRVDEQYF. Here the CDR3 DNA reads TGTGCCAGCAGTCCCTTGACTAGCGGGAGAGTTGACGAGCAGTACTTC.

V and J are TRBV6-5 and TRBJ1-6, with D unresolved. Germline V lookup: CDR1 MNHEY, CDR2 SVGAGI. V shed 6 bases and J shed 8 bases, with 14 bases lying between them. The CDR3 contains 14 residues. DNA of the CDR3: TGTGCCAGCAGCCGCGAGAGGAGCGATTCACCCCTCCACTTT. This translates into CASSRERSDSPLHF.

The chain has TRBV5-6 and TRBJ1-5; tentatively, D is TRBD1 (6 bases). V lost 5 bases to trimming and J lost 8 bases, with 17 bases between them. The V gene's germline CDR1 is SGHDT and CDR2 YYEEEE. The CDR3 is 14 amino acids. Here the CDR3 reads CASSYTGIQEPQHF. The CDR3 DNA sequence: TGTGCCAGCAGTTACACAGGGATCCAAGAGCCCCAGCATTTT.

This clone was counted once. This sequence joins TRBV4-1 and TRBJ2-7; D might be TRBD1 (6 bases). Germline lookup yields CDR1 MGHRA and CDR2 YSYEKL. There are 15 residues in the CDR3. V gave up 3 bases and J gave up 2 bases, with 14 bases separating them. CDR3 DNA: TGCGCCAGCAGCCATTCAGGCAGGGGCGCCTACGAGCAGTACTTC. It encodes CASSHSGRGAYEQYF.

This rearrangement joins TRBV13 to TRBJ1-2; TRBD1 agrees at 7 bases. This CDR3 is 18 amino acids long. The germline V gene has CDR1 PRHDT and CDR2 FYEKMQ (reference sequence). Trimming removed 7 bases from V and 2 bases from J; junction bases left unmatched: 19. For the CDR3, the DNA is TGTGCCAGCACCAGTAGAGTGGGACAGCCTCCTCCCAACTATGGCTACACCTTC. Translated, it gives CASTSRVGQPPPNYGYTF.

The V call is TRBV12-5, the J call TRBJ1-1; no clear D gene. V was trimmed by 1 base and J by 0 bases, leaving 6 bases between them. The germline gives CDR1 LGHNT, CDR2 FRNRAP. The CDR3 covers 14 residues. CDR3 sequence reads: CASGLGQLNTEAFF. The CDR3 DNA is TGTGCTAGTGGTTTGGGACAACTGAACACTGAAGCTTTCTTT.

The genes are TRBV11-2 and TRBJ2-1, with a possible D match to TRBD2 (6 bases). V dropped 5 bases and J dropped 4 bases, with 21 bases sitting between them. The CDR3 is 17 amino acids. Germline-derived CDR1 and CDR2 are SGHAT and FQNNGV. DNA for the CDR3: TGTGCCAGCAGCCTCCTAGCCGGGACTCCTCTTTACAATGAGCAGTTCTTC. Its translation is CASSLLAGTPLYNEQFF. The full variable domain, its missing parts supplied by reference TRBV11-2 and TRBJ2-1, is EAGVAQSPRYKIIEKRQSVAFWCNPISGHATLYWYQQILGQGPKLLIQFQNNGVVDDSQLPKDRFSAERLKGVDSTLKIQPAKLEDSAVYLCASSLLAGTPLYNEQFFGPGTRLTVL.